A selection of T cell receptor beta chains follows, all from one sample in a study of blood T cell repertoires in COVID-19. Profiling relied on immunoSEQ multiplex PCR, and the TCRdb table lists in-frame clones only, not all of them. This table has roughly 160,000 clones, roughly 88% appearing once. The sequenced sample was peripheral blood. Every receptor here comes from a man aged 18 to 30 with acute or convalescent COVID-19. Each CDR3 is given with its conserved first and last residue. The D gene is left open where the match is weak. Clone sizes are given selectively: once, few, many, or a class where the clone is expanded.

d_call cdr3_length j_call clone_size v_call cdr3_aa cdr3_nt
TRBD2 14 TRBJ2-5 . TRBV5-4 CASTQAGDIETQYF TGTGCCAGCACCCAGGCGGGAGACATAGAGACCCAGTACTTC
. 15 TRBJ1-5 . TRBV19 CASSIDRQGNQPQHF TGTGCCAGTAGTATAGATCGCCAGGGTAATCAGCCCCAGCATTTT
. 17 TRBJ1-2 . TRBV11-3 CASSLDSKWRWDYGYTF TGTGCCAGCAGCTTAGATTCCAAGTGGAGGTGGGACTATGGCTACACCTTC
. 15 TRBJ2-5 . TRBV11-2 CASSLAGAYQETQYF TGTGCCAGCAGCTTAGCGGGAGCTTACCAAGAGACCCAGTACTTC
. 15 TRBJ2-7 . TRBV21-1 CASSSPGSCSYEQYF TGTGCCAGCAGCTCCCCAGGGTCCTGCTCCTACGAGCAGTACTTC
. 13 TRBJ2-3 . TRBV30 CAWSVTHTDTQYF TGTGCCTGGAGCGTGACTCACACAGATACGCAGTATTTT
. 16 TRBJ1-1 . TRBV19 CASSMRTSGANTEAFF TGTGCCAGTAGTATGAGGACATCTGGGGCGAACACTGAAGCTTTCTTT
. 12 TRBJ2-7 . TRBV10-2 CASKSGSYEQYF TGCGCCAGCAAAAGCGGTTCCTACGAGCAGTACTTC
TRBD1 15 TRBJ1-2 few TRBV5-1 CASSLRLGTEDGYTF TGCGCCAGCAGCTTGCGTCTTGGGACAGAAGATGGCTACACCTTC
. 16 TRBJ1-1 . TRBV2 CASSDLNRAGNTEAFF TGTGCCAGCAGTGACCTTAACAGGGCCGGGAACACTGAAGCTTTCTTT
TRBD1 16 TRBJ1-1 . TRBV3-1/TRBV3-2 CASSLRQGGEATEAFF TGTGCCAGCAGCCTCCGACAGGGGGGAGAGGCCACTGAAGCTTTCTTT
TRBD2 18 TRBJ2-1 . TRBV3-1/TRBV3-2 CASSQWGATSGSGNEQFF TGTGCCAGCAGCCAATGGGGGGCGACGAGCGGGAGCGGCAATGAGCAGTTCTTC
TRBD1 14 TRBJ2-3 once TRBV7-9 CATAGQGTTDTQYF TGTGCCACCGCTGGACAGGGGACCACAGATACGCAGTATTTT
TRBD1 17 TRBJ1-1 . TRBV2 CASSEWGTGGIHTEAFF TGTGCCAGCAGTGAATGGGGGACAGGGGGTATTCACACTGAAGCTTTCTTT
TRBD1 16 TRBJ1-1 . TRBV6-6 CASTTGTGELNTEAFF TGTGCCAGCACCACCGGGACAGGCGAATTGAACACTGAAGCTTTCTTT
. 15 TRBJ2-1 . TRBV11-2 CASRRTGSSYNEQFF TGTGCCAGCAGACGCACAGGGAGCTCCTACAATGAGCAGTTCTTC
TRBD1 13 TRBJ1-2 . TRBV24-1 CATSGQGVYGYTF TGTGCCACCAGTGGACAGGGGGTTTATGGCTACACCTTC
TRBD1 17 TRBJ1-3 . TRBV19 CASSIRPTGDSGNTIYF TGTGCCAGTAGTATTCGTCCAACAGGGGATTCTGGAAACACCATATATTTT
. 13 TRBJ1-1 . TRBV30 CAWSRGRNTEAFF TGTGCCTGGTCAAGGGGGAGGAACACTGAAGCTTTCTTT
TRBD2 14 TRBJ2-7 . TRBV5-4 CASSFSSGTYEQYF TGTGCCAGCAGCTTTTCTAGCGGTACCTACGAGCAGTACTTC
. 13 TRBJ2-1 . TRBV6-5 CASRPPYGEAAFF TGTGCCAGCAGGCCACCCTACGGGGAGGCTGCGTTCTTC
. 13 TRBJ1-2 . TRBV7-2 CASSFVPLYGYTF TGTGCCAGCAGCTTTGTCCCGTTATATGGCTACACCTTC
. 18 TRBJ1-1 . TRBV19 CASSPEGVLRALNTEAFF TGTGCCAGTAGCCCGGAGGGCGTTCTAAGGGCCCTGAACACTGAAGCTTTCTTT
. 13 TRBJ2-3 . TRBV6-1 CASSDRETDTQYF TGTGCCAGCAGTGACAGGGAAACAGATACGCAGTATTTT
TRBD1 16 TRBJ2-1 . TRBV5-1 CASSRPGTDIVNEQFF TGCGCCAGCAGCCGCCCCGGGACAGATATTGTCAATGAGCAGTTCTTC
. 17 TRBJ1-4 . TRBV4-2 CASSQDGGQGLSEKLFF TGTGCCAGCAGCCAAGACGGGGGGCAGGGGTTAAGTGAAAAACTGTTTTTT
TRBD2 15 TRBJ2-3 . TRBV11-2 CASSFRRGGTDTQYF TGTGCCAGCAGCTTTAGGCGGGGGGGCACAGATACGCAGTATTTT
TRBD1 15 TRBJ1-5 . TRBV19 CASGDRGYSNQPQHF TGTGCCAGTGGAGACAGGGGCTATAGCAATCAGCCCCAGCATTTT
TRBD2 16 TRBJ2-1 . TRBV5-1 CASSLEGTSEFNEQFF TGCGCCAGCAGCTTGGAAGGGACTAGCGAGTTCAATGAGCAGTTCTTC
. 16 TRBJ2-3 few TRBV18 CASSPPNLALTDTQYF TGTGCCAGCTCACCACCGAATCTAGCCCTCACAGATACGCAGTATTTT
. 14 TRBJ2-7 . TRBV2 CASSGRQGNSEQYF TGTGCCAGCAGTGGGAGGCAGGGGAATTCCGAGCAGTACTTC
. 17 TRBJ1-5 few TRBV6-1 CASSDPRGGTGDQPQHF TGTGCCAGCAGTGACCCCCGGGGGGGAACAGGAGATCAGCCCCAGCATTTT
TRBD1 14 TRBJ1-1 once TRBV7-2 CASSPRQGFTEAFF TGTGCCAGCAGCCCGAGACAGGGTTTCACTGAAGCTTTCTTT